This T cell receptor (beta chain) came from a study of shared clonotypes between healthy human individuals. With regard to this clone: Its specificity is unknown.

Donors included only healthy HIV-negative adults lacking recent acute infections or vaccinations. A split of CD4+ cells into CD45RA+ naive and CD45RA-negative memory subsets was performed. Clones were sequenced by immunoSEQ multiplex PCR, and TCRdb holds only the in-frame ones, with some missing. Seen here are 1.5 million to 1.9 million clones, 95% to 99% observed once, and the top ten hold about 0.45%. General study points: Relative to clonotypes present in all four donors, those not shared had lower generation probabilities.

Sequencing was performed on naive CD4+ T cells sorted from blood. Subset given: CD45RA+ positively selected. The sequence derives from a man aged 30 to 45 in good health.

CDR3 coding DNA: TGTGCCAGCAGTTCCCAGACAAGGCAGACCCCTCGAGCTTTCTTT. Protein: CASSSQTRQTPRAFF. The J gene is TRBJ1-1, the V gene TRBV28; D ambiguous. From germline, CDR1 is MDHEN and CDR2 SYDVKM. The CDR3 covers 15 residues. V lost 4 bases to trimming and J lost 10 bases, with 22 bases between them.